This T cell receptor (beta chain) stems from a study of T cells after yellow fever vaccination. General observations from the study: Though weaker, the secondary response peaked faster, on day 5 versus 15.

Many counts were recorded for this clonotype. The antigen remains undetermined. TCR cDNA was made by 5'RACE template switching, adding a universal primer site and UMIs. TCRdb recomputed calls from the 5' RACE reads with MiXCR, one row per CDR3 protein. This table holds around 590,000 distinct CDR3 sequences, roughly 12% found once. The specimen was PBMCs, collected on the day of the yellow fever booster vaccination. The sequence was obtained from a man aged 25 to 40 who received the YFV17D yellow fever vaccine.

The DNA of the CDR3 is TGCGCCAGCAGCCAGTTCAGTAATCAGCCCCAGCATTTT. Translated: CASSQFSNQPQHF. V is TRBV4-1 and J is TRBJ1-5; no firm D call. The length of the CDR3 is 13 residues. Trimming removed 3 bases at V and 4 bases at J, with 7 bases between. The V gene's germline CDR1 is MGHRA and CDR2 YSYEKL.